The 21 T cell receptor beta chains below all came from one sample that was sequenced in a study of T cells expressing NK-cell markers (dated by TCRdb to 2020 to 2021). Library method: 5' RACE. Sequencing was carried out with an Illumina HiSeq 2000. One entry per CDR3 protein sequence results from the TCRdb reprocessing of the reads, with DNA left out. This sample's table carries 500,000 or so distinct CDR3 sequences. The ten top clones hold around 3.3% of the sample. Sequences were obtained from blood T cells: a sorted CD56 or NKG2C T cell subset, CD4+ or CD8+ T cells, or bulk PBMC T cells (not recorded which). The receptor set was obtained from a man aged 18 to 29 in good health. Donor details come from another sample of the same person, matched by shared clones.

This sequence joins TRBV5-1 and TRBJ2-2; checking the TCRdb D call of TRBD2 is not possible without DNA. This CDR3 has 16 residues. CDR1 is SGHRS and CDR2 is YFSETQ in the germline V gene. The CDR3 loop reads CASSLGAAMGTGELFF.

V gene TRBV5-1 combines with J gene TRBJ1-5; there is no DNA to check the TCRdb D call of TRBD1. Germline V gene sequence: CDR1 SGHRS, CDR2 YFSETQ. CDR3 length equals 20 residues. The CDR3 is CASAFIRPGRPLMGNQPQHF.

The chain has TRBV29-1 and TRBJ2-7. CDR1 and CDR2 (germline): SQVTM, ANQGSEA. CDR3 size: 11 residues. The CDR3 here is CSVVAPNEQYF.

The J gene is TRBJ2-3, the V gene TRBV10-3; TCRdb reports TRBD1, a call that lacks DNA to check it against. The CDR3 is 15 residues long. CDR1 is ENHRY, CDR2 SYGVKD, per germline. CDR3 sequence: CAIRRDRFPTDTQYF.

CDR3 sequence: CSARTGSGSEQYF. The chain links TRBV29-1 to TRBJ2-7; TCRdb's D call of TRBD1 is untestable without DNA. The CDR3 covers 13 residues. Germline CDR1 reads SQVTM; CDR2 reads ANQGSEA.

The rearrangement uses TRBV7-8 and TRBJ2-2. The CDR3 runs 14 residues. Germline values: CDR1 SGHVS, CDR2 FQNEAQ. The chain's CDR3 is CASIPRINTGELFF.

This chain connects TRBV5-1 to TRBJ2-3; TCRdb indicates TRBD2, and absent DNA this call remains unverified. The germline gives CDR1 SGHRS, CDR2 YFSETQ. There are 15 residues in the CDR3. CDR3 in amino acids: CASSSQSEGWDTQYF.

CDR3 in amino acids: CASSSGLAGANHYNEQFF. The chain employs TRBV5-1 and TRBJ2-1; TCRdb's D gene call, TRBD2, goes unchecked for lack of DNA. Germline V CDR1 and CDR2: SGHRS, YFSETQ. The CDR3 consists of 18 residues.

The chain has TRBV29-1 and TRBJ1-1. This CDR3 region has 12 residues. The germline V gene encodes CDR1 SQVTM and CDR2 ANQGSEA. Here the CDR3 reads CSVLVPGTEAFF.

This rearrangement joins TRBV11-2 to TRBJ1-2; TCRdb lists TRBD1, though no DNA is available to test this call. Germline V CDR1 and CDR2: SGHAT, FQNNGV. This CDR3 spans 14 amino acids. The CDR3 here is CASSPWRQPYGYTF.

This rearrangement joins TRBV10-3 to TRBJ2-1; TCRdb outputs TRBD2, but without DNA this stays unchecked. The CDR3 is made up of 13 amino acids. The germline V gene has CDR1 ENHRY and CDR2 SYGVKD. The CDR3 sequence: CAIRSGRGDEQFF.

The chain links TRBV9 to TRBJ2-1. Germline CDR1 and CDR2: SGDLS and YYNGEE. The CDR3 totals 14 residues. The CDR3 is CASNIASGNNEQFF.

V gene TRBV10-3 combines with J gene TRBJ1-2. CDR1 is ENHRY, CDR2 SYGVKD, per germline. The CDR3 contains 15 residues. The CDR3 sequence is CAIGITGGRNYGYTF.

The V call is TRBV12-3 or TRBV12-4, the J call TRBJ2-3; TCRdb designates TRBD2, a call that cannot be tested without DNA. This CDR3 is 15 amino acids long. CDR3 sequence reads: CASSSASGTTDTQYF.

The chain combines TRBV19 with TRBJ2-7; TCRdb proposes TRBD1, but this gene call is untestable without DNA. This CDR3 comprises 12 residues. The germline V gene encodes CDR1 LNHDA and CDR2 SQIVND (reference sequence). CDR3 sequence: CASGTGGYEQYF.

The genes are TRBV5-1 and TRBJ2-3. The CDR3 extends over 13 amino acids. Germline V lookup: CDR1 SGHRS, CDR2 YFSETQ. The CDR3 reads CASKERSTDTQYF.

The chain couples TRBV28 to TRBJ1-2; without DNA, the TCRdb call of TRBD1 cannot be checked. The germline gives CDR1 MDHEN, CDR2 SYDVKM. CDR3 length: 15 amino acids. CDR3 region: CASSLWDRENYGYTF.

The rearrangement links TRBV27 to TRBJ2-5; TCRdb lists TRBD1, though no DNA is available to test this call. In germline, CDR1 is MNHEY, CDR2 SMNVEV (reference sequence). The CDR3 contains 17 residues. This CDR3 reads CASSPEGVSPPIETQYF.

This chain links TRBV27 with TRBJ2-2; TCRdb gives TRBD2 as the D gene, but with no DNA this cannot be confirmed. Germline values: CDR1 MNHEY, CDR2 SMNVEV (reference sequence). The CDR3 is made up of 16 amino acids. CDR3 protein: CASSWVGRENTGELFF.

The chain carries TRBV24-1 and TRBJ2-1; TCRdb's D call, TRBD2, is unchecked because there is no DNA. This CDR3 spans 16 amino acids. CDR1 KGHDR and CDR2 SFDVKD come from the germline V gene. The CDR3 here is CATSDFRREGYNEQFF.

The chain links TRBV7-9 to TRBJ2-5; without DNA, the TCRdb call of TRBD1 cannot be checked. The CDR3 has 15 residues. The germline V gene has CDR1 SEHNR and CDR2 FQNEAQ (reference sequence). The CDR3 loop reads CASSKTPTGVETQYF.